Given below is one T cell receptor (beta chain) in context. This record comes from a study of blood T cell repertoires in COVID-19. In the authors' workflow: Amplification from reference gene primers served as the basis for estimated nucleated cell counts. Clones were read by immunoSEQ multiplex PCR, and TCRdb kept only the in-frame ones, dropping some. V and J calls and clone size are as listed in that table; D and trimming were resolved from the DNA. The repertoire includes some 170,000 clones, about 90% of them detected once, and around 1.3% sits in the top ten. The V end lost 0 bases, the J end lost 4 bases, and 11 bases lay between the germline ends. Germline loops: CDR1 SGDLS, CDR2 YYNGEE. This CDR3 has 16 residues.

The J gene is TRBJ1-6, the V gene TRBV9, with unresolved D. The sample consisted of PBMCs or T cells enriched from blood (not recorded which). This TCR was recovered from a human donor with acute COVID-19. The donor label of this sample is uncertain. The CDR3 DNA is TGTGCCAGCAGCGTAGGTCGGACGGGGTATAATTCACCCCTCCACTTT. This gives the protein CASSVGRTGYNSPLHF.